This T cell receptor (beta chain) was profiled in a study of blood T cells in healthy people across ages. As for the study in general: Researchers report that template switching captured about one barcoded beta molecule per two T cells. Study-wide results and limits: As age increased, TCR beta diversity per million T cells fell in a roughly linear fashion.

The use of a sample-barcoded 5' primer and a J-beta primer mix characterized a second PCR of roughly 6 to 11 cycles. TCRdb re-called the 5' RACE reads through MiXCR, storing one row per CDR3 protein. The sample has hundreds of thousands of distinct CDR3 sequences; roughly 21% are singletons. About this clonotype itself: Its antigen is currently unknown.

Germline lookup yields CDR1 LGHNA and CDR2 YSLEER. The V and J ends lost 2 bases and 8 bases respectively, with 15 bases between them. This CDR3 has 15 amino acids. This chain joins TRBV4-3 and TRBJ1-4, with D tentatively TRBD1 (5 bases). The sequenced material came from blood. The source of this sequence is a man in his 70s in good health. This CDR3 is CASSQNGGNGEKLFF. DNA for the CDR3: TGCGCCAGCAGCCAAAACGGGGGGAATGGAGAAAAACTGTTTTTT.